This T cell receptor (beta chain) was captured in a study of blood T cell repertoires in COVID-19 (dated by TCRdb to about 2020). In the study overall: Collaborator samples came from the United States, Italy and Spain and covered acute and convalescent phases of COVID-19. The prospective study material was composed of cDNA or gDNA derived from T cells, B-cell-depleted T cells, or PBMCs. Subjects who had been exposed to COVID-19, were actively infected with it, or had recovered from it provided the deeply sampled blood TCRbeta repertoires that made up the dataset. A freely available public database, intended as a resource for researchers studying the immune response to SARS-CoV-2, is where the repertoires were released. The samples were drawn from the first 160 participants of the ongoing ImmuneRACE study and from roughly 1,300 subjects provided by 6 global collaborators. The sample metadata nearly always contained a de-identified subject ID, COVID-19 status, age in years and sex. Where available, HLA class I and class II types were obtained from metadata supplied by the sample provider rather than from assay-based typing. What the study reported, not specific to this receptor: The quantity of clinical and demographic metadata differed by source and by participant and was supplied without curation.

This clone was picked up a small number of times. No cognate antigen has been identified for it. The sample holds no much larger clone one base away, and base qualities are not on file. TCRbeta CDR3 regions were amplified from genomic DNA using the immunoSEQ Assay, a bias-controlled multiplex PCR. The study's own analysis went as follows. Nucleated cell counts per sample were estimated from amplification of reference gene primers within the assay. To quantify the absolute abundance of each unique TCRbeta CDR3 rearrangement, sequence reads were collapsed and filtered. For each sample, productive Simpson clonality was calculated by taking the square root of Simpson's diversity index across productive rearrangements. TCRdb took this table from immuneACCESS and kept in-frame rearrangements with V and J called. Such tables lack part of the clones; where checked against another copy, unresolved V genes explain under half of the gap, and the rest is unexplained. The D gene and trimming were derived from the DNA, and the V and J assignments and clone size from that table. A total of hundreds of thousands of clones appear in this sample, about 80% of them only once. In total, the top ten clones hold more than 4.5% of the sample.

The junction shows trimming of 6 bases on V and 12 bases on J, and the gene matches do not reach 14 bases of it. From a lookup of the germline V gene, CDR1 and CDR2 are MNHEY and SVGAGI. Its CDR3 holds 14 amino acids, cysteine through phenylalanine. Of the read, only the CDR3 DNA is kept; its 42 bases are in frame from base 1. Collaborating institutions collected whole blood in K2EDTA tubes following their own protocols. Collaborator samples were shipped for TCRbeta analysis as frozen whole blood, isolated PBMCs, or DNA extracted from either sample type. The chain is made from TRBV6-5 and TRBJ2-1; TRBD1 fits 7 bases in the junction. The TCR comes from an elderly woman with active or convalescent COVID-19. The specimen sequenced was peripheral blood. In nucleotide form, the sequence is TGTGCCAGCAGCGGGTGGACAGGACCCATGGGGCAGTTCTTC. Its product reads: CASSGWTGPMGQFF.